These 17 T cell receptor beta chains were sequenced from one sample in a study of CD8 T cells in ankylosing spondylitis. MiXCR, applied by TCRdb to the 5' RACE reads, yields one record per CDR3 protein. The sample carries nearly 250,000 distinct CDR3 sequences, approximately 30% recorded once. Source material: blood, either unsorted or a sorted T cell fraction (not recorded which). The source of these receptors is a male donor with ankylosing spondylitis or in good health (not recorded which).

The chain recombines TRBV11-2 with TRBJ2-1; D gene unclear. Trimming removed 0 bases from V and 2 bases from J, with 8 bases in between. This CDR3 has 15 residues. Germline V gives CDR1 SGHAT, CDR2 FQNNGV. CDR3 sequence reads: CASSLERTPYNEQFF. DNA of the CDR3: TGTGCCAGCAGCTTAGAGCGGACCCCCTACAATGAGCAGTTCTTC.

The chain links TRBV7-9 to TRBJ1-2, with unresolved D. V dropped 5 bases and J dropped 4 bases, with 11 bases sitting between them. Per germline, CDR1 SEHNR and CDR2 FQNEAQ (reference sequence). The CDR3 consists of 13 residues. The CDR3 coding sequence is TGTGCCAGCAGCGAGGGCGTAGGCTATGGCTACACCTTC. Translated: CASSEGVGYGYTF.

A few counts support this clonotype. This rearrangement joins TRBV20-1 to TRBJ2-7, with D perhaps matching TRBD2 (6 bases). The CDR3 is made up of 14 amino acids. Trimming left V 5 bases short and J 5 bases short, with 19 bases between. CDR1 is DFQATT and CDR2 is SNEGSKA in the germline V gene (reference sequence). DNA of the CDR3: TGCAGTGCTCGACTTGGGGGGTGGGGGAACGAGCAGTACTTC. Its translation: CSARLGGWGNEQYF.

This clonotype was seen only a few times. The chain couples TRBV6-4 to TRBJ2-2; D unclear. The CDR3 covers 12 residues. CDR1 and CDR2 from the germline V gene are MRHNA and SNTAGT. Trimming took 0 bases from V and 8 from J, leaving 4 bases between them. For the CDR3, the DNA is TGTGCCAGCAGTGACTCCTCGGGGGAGCTGTTTTTT. It specifies CASSDSSGELFF.

In its sample, this clonotype was seen many times. The V call is TRBV20-1, the J call TRBJ2-3; D is perhaps TRBD2 (6 bases). Deletions cut 5 bases from V and 4 bases from J, with 13 bases between. CDR1 is DFQATT and CDR2 is SNEGSKA in the germline V gene (reference sequence). The CDR3 is 13 amino acids. Here the CDR3 reads CSASTEGPDTQYF. CDR3 in DNA: TGCAGTGCTTCCACGGAGGGACCAGATACGCAGTATTTT.

V is TRBV12-3 or TRBV12-4 and J is TRBJ2-3; D is unclear. V dropped 3 bases and J dropped 0 bases, with 10 bases sitting between them. The CDR3 spans 15 residues. The CDR3 nucleotides are TGTGCCAGCAGTTTGGCAGGACGAAGCACAGATACGCAGTATTTT. This sequence encodes CASSLAGRSTDTQYF.

This clonotype was seen more than once but under ten times. The chain recombines TRBV5-1 with TRBJ2-1; TRBD2 agrees at 9 bases. Trimming took 2 bases from V and 4 from J; bases not matched to a gene: 7. Germline CDR1 SGHRS, CDR2 YFSETQ. The CDR3 runs to 16 residues. The CDR3 here is CASSFAASGAYNEQFF. The CDR3 coding sequence is TGCGCCAGCAGCTTTGCGGCTAGCGGGGCTTACAATGAGCAGTTCTTC. Full variable domain (outside the CDR3, taken from reference TRBV5-1 and TRBJ2-1): KAGVTQTPRYLIKTRGQQVTLSCSPISGHRSVSWYQQTPGQGLQFLFEYFSETQRNKGNFPGRFSGRQFSNSRSEMNVSTLELGDSALYLCASSFAASGAYNEQFFGPGTRLTVL.

The chain employs TRBV5-5 and TRBJ1-1; 8 bases are shared with TRBD1. The germline gives CDR1 SGHKS, CDR2 YYEKEE (reference sequence). CDR3 length: 15 residues. V lost 4 bases to trimming and J lost 3 bases; unmatched junction nucleotides: 8. The CDR3 reads CASSVLPDRDTEAFF. The CDR3 DNA follows: TGTGCCAGCAGCGTTCTTCCGGACAGGGACACTGAAGCTTTCTTT.

A few counts support this clonotype. The rearrangement joins TRBV10-3 to TRBJ2-3, with D tentatively TRBD1 or TRBD2 (6 bases each). Trimming took 8 bases from V and 11 from J, leaving 14 bases between them. This CDR3 contains 11 residues. Germline V lookup: CDR1 ENHRY, CDR2 SYGVKD. CDR3 bases: TGTGCCATCTCACGGGGGCACGTGCAGTATTTT. It specifies CAISRGHVQYF.

The V call is TRBV29-1, the J call TRBJ2-5; D call uncertain. V shed 7 bases and J shed 7 bases, with 16 bases lying between them. In germline, CDR1 is SQVTM, CDR2 ANQGSEA. The CDR3 extends over 12 amino acids. CDR3 sequence reads: CSDLDLSATQYF. CDR3 sequence (DNA): TGCAGCGATCTGGATCTATCGGCGACCCAGTACTTC.

This clonotype was counted at least ten times. V gene TRBV20-1 combines with J gene TRBJ2-1; D gene ambiguous. The CDR3 contains 11 residues. Trimming took off 8 bases at V and 8 bases at J, with 13 bases between the two ends. The V gene's germline CDR1 is DFQATT and CDR2 SNEGSKA (reference sequence). The CDR3 DNA is TGCAGTCCCGTTGGGTTAGATGAGCAGTTCTTC. It translates to CSPVGLDEQFF.

V and J are TRBV20-1 and TRBJ1-5, with D unclear. Germline V gene data show CDR1 as DFQATT and CDR2 as SNEGSKA (reference sequence). The CDR3 sequence is 13 residues long. V lost 0 bases and J lost 5, with 8 bases in between. The CDR3 DNA sequence: TGCAGTGCTAGAGAGTCCAACTATCAGCCCCAGCATTTT. Amino acid sequence: CSARESNYQPQHF.

The chain has TRBV11-2 and TRBJ2-3, with D possibly matching TRBD2 (6 bases). CDR1 SGHAT and CDR2 FQNNGV come from the germline V gene. CDR3 size: 18 residues. Trimming removed 2 bases at V and 0 bases at J, with 18 bases between. This CDR3 reads CASSLRMEGSASTDTQYF. CDR3 in DNA: TGTGCCAGCAGCTTAAGGATGGAGGGTAGTGCTAGCACAGATACGCAGTATTTT.

This clonotype turned up a few times. The chain joins TRBV3-1 to TRBJ2-7, with D tentatively TRBD2 (6 bases). From germline, CDR1 is LGHDT and CDR2 YNNKEL (reference sequence). The CDR3 has 11 residues. V was shortened by 5 bases and J by 8 bases, with 10 bases between the two germline ends. For the CDR3, the DNA is TGTGCCAGCAGCACCGGAGGGAAGCAGTACTTC. This translates into CASSTGGKQYF.

This clonotype occurred a few times. The rearrangement uses TRBV29-1 and TRBJ2-5; D gene uncertain. CDR3 length equals 12 residues. The germline gives CDR1 SQVTM, CDR2 ANQGSEA. V lost 6 bases and J lost 0, with 8 bases in between. The CDR3 DNA is TGCAGCGTATCAGAGTACCAAGAGACCCAGTACTTC. Protein: CSVSEYQETQYF.

This CDR3 reads CASSSPVLAGGPGAYNEQFF. DNA of the CDR3: TGTGCCAGCAGTTCCCCCGTTCTAGCGGGGGGCCCGGGGGCCTACAATGAGCAGTTCTTC. The chain couples TRBV12-3 or TRBV12-4 to TRBJ2-1, with 11 bases lining up with TRBD2. The CDR3 is made up of 20 amino acids. The J segment lost 2 bases and the V segment lost 4 bases, leaving 16 bases of the junction unmatched.

The rearrangement uses TRBV7-8 and TRBJ2-2, with D perhaps matching TRBD1 (6 bases). Germline-derived CDR1 and CDR2 are SGHVS and FQNEAQ. This CDR3 contains 15 residues. V lost 3 bases to trimming and J lost 0 bases, with 8 bases between them. CDR3 coding DNA: TGTGCCAGCAGCTTCCCAGGGGCGAACACCGGGGAGCTGTTTTTT. This gives the protein CASSFPGANTGELFF.